This TCR beta chain was documented in a study of CD8 T cells in ankylosing spondylitis. Points from the study as a whole: A TCR beta motif of 7 to 9 highly homologous variants seemed to mark ankylosing spondylitis blood.

The CDR3 spans 14 residues. V dropped 2 bases and J dropped 4 bases, with 9 bases sitting between them. Looked up from germline, CDR1 is LGHNA and CDR2 is YNFKEQ. This clonotype was seen a handful of times. Its cognate antigen is unknown. TCRdb called the 5' RACE reads again in MiXCR, with one record for every CDR3 protein. This table has around 100,000 distinct CDR3 sequences, about 24% appearing once. The chain joins TRBV4-2 to TRBJ1-5; D is uncertain. The sample was synovial fluid, either unsorted or a sorted T cell fraction (not recorded which). This clonotype was obtained from a male donor with ankylosing spondylitis. The CDR3 sequence is CASSQLGGNQPQHF. In DNA, the CDR3 is TGTGCCAGCAGCCAATTGGGTGGGAATCAGCCCCAGCATTTT.